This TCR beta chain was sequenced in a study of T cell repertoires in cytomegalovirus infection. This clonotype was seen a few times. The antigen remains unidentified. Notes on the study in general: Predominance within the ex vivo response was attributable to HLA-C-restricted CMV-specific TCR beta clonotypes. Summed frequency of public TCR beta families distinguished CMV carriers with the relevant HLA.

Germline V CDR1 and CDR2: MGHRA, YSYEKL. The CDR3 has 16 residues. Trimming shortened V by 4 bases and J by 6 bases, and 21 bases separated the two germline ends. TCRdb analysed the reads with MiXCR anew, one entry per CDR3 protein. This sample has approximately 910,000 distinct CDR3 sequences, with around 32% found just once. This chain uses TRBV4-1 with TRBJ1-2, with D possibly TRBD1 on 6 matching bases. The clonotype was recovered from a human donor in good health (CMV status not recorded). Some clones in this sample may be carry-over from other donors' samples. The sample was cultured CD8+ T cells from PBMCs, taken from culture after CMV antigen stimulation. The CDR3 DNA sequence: TGCGCCAGCAGCCCCACTCATACGACAGGAGGGAATGGCTACACCTTC. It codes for CASSPTHTTGGNGYTF.